Each of the 2 T cell receptor beta chains below was sequenced from the same sample in a study of tumor T cells in aggressive B-cell lymphoma. Clones were read by immunoSEQ multiplex PCR, and TCRdb kept only the in-frame ones, dropping some. The sample has 1,500 to 2,000 clones; around 86% are singletons. The sample was tumor tissue. The receptors originated from an adult with diffuse large B cell lymphoma.

The rearrangement uses TRBV2 and TRBJ2-2; D is undetermined. The CDR3 spans 12 residues. V shed 4 bases and J shed 3 bases, with 3 bases lying between them. Germline CDR1 reads SNHLY; CDR2 reads FYNNEI. The CDR3 reads CASSAYTGELFF. The CDR3, as DNA: TGTGCCAGCAGTGCTTACACCGGGGAGCTGTTTTTT.

This clone came up once. The V and J genes are TRBV18 and TRBJ1-2; D not certain. Trimming shortened V by 3 bases and J by 3 bases, and 11 bases separated the two germline ends. Germline CDR1 reads KGHSH; CDR2 reads LQKENI. The CDR3 is 14 amino acids. In nucleotides, the CDR3 is TGTGCCAGCTCACCGGTGTCCGGTGACTATGGCTACACCTTC. Residues: CASSPVSGDYGYTF.